These T cell receptor beta chains were read from a single sample in a study of CD8 T cells in ankylosing spondylitis. TCRdb passed the 5' RACE reads through MiXCR, listing each CDR3 protein once. The table shows 450,000 to 550,000 distinct CDR3 sequences, with less than 6% occurring only once. The sequenced sample consisted of blood, either unsorted or a sorted T cell fraction (not recorded which). These receptors were collected from a male donor with ankylosing spondylitis. Each CDR3 is given with its conserved first and last residue. The D gene is left open where the match is weak. Clone size is not always given. Where it is, it says once, few, many or a class for expanded clones.

length	V	D	size	J	DNA	CDR3
14	TRBV9	TRBD2	many	TRBJ2-3	TGTGCCAGCCGGAGCGGGGGGGACACAGATACGCAGTATTTT	CASRSGGDTDTQYF
15	TRBV4-2	-	many	TRBJ2-5	TGTGCCAGCAGCCAAGATTGGAACGGGGGAGAGACCCAGTACTTC	CASSQDWNGGETQYF
13	TRBV7-6	-	-	TRBJ2-7	TGTGCCAGCAGCGGATACTCAGCCTACGAGCAGTACTTC	CASSGYSAYEQYF
16	TRBV4-3	TRBD1	many	TRBJ1-1	TGCGCCAGCAGCCAAGATCAGGGACAGGGGGCACCTGAAGCTTTCTTT	CASSQDQGQGAPEAFF
14	TRBV28	TRBD1	many	TRBJ2-7	TGTGCCAGCAGTGGGAACAGGGGTCACGACGAGCAGTACTTC	CASSGNRGHDEQYF
11	TRBV6-6	-	many	TRBJ1-4	TGTGCCAGCAGTGGGGAGGAAAAACTGTTTTTT	CASSGEEKLFF
14	TRBV5-1	TRBD1	many	TRBJ1-2	TGCGCCAGCAGCGCGGGACAGCCAGGCTATGGCTACACCTTC	CASSAGQPGYGYTF
14	TRBV5-1	TRBD1	many	TRBJ1-1	TGCGCCAGCAGCTTGGTACAGGGGGCCACTGAAGCTTTCTTT	CASSLVQGATEAFF
10	TRBV20-1	-	many	TRBJ1-1	TGCAGTGCTAGAGGGGTGAAAGCTTTCTTT	CSARGVKAFF
15	TRBV29-1	-	many	TRBJ1-1	TGCAGCGTTGATGGGGGCAGGGGCGAGAACACTGAAGCTTTCTTT	CSVDGGRGENTEAFF
13	TRBV5-5	-	many	TRBJ2-3	TGTGCCAGCAGCTTGAGTGATACAGATACGCAGTATTTT	CASSLSDTDTQYF